This note documents a single TCR beta chain sequence. Its antigen is unidentified. The data derive from a study of cytomegalovirus exposure and HLA in healthy donors. Overall study results and limits: A cluster of highly shared sequence variants was likely a sequencing artifact.

Germline CDR1 and CDR2: SQVTM and ANQGSEA. V shed 5 bases, J shed 11 bases, and the junction held 8 bases outside the gene matches. This CDR3 comprises 12 residues. Primers for the PCR totalled 60 Vbeta and 13 Jbeta. TCRdb's copy holds only in-frame clones and misses some; the assay was immunoSEQ multiplex PCR. Of a few hundred thousand clones in the sample, roughly four fifths are singletons; the top ten hold roughly 2%. This TCR was recovered from a woman aged 40 to 50 in good health and CMV-seropositive. This chain connects TRBV29-1 to TRBJ2-2, with 7 positions matching TRBD1. The sequencing input was PBMCs. The CDR3 sequence: CSVRGQLTELFF. CDR3 bases: TGCAGCGTTAGGGGACAGCTGACTGAGCTGTTTTTT.